Shown below are 10 T cell receptor beta chains from a single sample sequenced in a study of blood T cell repertoires in COVID-19. The table came from immunoSEQ multiplex PCR; TCRdb's copy has only in-frame clones and leaves some out. Of around 59,000 clones in the sample, roughly 79% were seen once. The material sequenced was peripheral blood. The receptors derive from a woman of 80 years or more with active or convalescent COVID-19.

V gene TRBV7-8 combines with J gene TRBJ1-2, with D possibly being TRBD1 (6 bases). The CDR3 is made up of 13 amino acids. The V and J ends lost 7 bases and 6 bases respectively, with 15 bases between them. Per the germline V gene, CDR1 is SGHVS and CDR2 is FQNEAQ. CDR3 sequence: CASTPQGWNGYTF. DNA of the CDR3: TGTGCCAGCACCCCACAGGGTTGGAATGGCTACACCTTC.

CDR3 protein: CASSSNSQANYGYTF. CDR3 DNA: TGTGCCAGCAGCTCTAACTCACAGGCTAACTATGGCTACACCTTC. The rearrangement joins TRBV7-9 to TRBJ1-2; tentative D call: TRBD1 (5 bases). V lost 4 bases to trimming and J lost 0 bases, with 12 bases between them. The CDR3 has 15 residues. Germline V gives CDR1 SEHNR, CDR2 FQNEAQ (reference sequence).

The rearrangement joins TRBV19 to TRBJ2-1; the match to TRBD1 covers 10 bases. The germline gives CDR1 LNHDA, CDR2 SQIVND (reference sequence). The CDR3 consists of 14 residues. Germline trimming cut 4 bases from V and 5 bases from J; bases unmatched to any gene: 2. The CDR3 loop reads CASSRGTGDNEQFF. The CDR3, as DNA: TGTGCCAGTAGTAGAGGGACAGGGGACAATGAGCAGTTCTTC.

This rearrangement joins TRBV5-8 to TRBJ1-1; TRBD1 matches 9 bases. J was trimmed by 7 bases and V by 4 bases; bases with no gene match: 5. This CDR3 has 13 amino acids. Germline lookup yields CDR1 SGHTS and CDR2 YDEGEE. The CDR3 nucleotides read TGTGCCAGCAGCCCGGACAGGGGCGGTGAAGCTTTCTTT. It is translated as CASSPDRGGEAFF. The whole variable domain, remainder taken from reference TRBV5-8 and TRBJ1-1, is EAGVTQSPTHLIKTRGQQATLRCSPISGHTSVYWYQQALGLGLQFLLWYDEGEERNRGNFPPRFSGRQFPNYSSELNVNALELEDSALYLCASSPDRGGEAFFGQGTRLTVV.

The chain employs TRBV28 and TRBJ1-1; 8 bases are a match to TRBD1. V shed 6 bases, J shed 3 bases, and the junction held 9 bases outside the gene matches. Germline values: CDR1 MDHEN, CDR2 SYDVKM. The length of the CDR3 is 15 residues. The CDR3 region has the DNA TGTGCCAGCAGCCCTCGACAGGGGAGATACACTGAAGCTTTCTTT. It encodes CASSPRQGRYTEAFF.

The CDR3 coding sequence is TGTGCCAGCAGCGTCACAGGGGGACAAGAGACCCAGTACTTC. It codes for CASSVTGGQETQYF. This rearrangement joins TRBV6-5 to TRBJ2-5; 8 bases agree with TRBD1. Germline CDR1 is MNHEY and CDR2 is SVGAGI. The CDR3 length is 14 residues. V trimming: 6 bases; J trimming: 2 bases; junction bases outside the gene matches: 5.

This clone has a handful of counts. V gene TRBV27 combines with J gene TRBJ2-7, with 7 bases identical to TRBD2. The V gene's germline CDR1 is MNHEY and CDR2 SMNVEV (reference sequence). Losses at the gene ends were 1 base for V and 0 bases for J; bases not matched to a gene: 12. This CDR3 region has 18 residues. CDR3 DNA: TGTGCCAGCAGTTTATATCCCCCAAACGGGGGGTACTCCTACGAGCAGTACTTC. It codes for CASSLYPPNGGYSYEQYF.

The chain joins TRBV27 to TRBJ1-5; D may be TRBD1 (6 bases). CDR1 and CDR2 from the germline V gene are MNHEY and SMNVEV (reference sequence). The CDR3 spans 15 residues. V lost 2 bases and J 1 base, leaving 9 bases between the germline ends. The CDR3 here is CASSLQGLSNQPQHF. The CDR3 DNA follows: TGTGCCAGCAGTTTACAGGGGTTAAGCAATCAGCCCCAGCATTTT.

As concerns this clone: The sample has other DNA sequences that encode this CDR3 too. The chain has TRBV28 and TRBJ1-5; 8 bases agree with TRBD1. Germline CDR1 and CDR2: MDHEN and SYDVKM. V was clipped by 5 bases and J by 4 bases; unmatched bases: 4. The CDR3 is made up of 14 amino acids. The CDR3 DNA reads as TGTGCCAGCAGTCTTACAGGGGGGAATCAGCCCCAGCATTTT. As protein: CASSLTGGNQPQHF. Filled out from reference TRBV28 and TRBJ1-5, the complete variable domain reads DVKVTQSSRYLVKRTGEKVFLECVQDMDHENMFWYRQDPGLGLRLIYFSYDVKMKEKGDIPEGYSVSREKKERFSLILESASTNQTSMYLCASSLTGGNQPQHFGDGTRLSIL.

The chain is built from TRBV10-3 and TRBJ1-2, with TRBD1 matching over 8 bases. The CDR3 runs 13 residues. The V and J ends lost 5 bases and 7 bases, in that order; junction bases with no gene match: 6. Germline CDR1 and CDR2: ENHRY and SYGVKD. CDR3 sequence (DNA): TGTGCCATCAGTTCAGGACAGGGCTCTGGCTACACCTTC. Protein: CAISSGQGSGYTF.